This is a list of T cell receptor beta chains from one sample in a study of blood T cell repertoires in COVID-19. TCRdb's table, derived via immunoSEQ multiplex PCR, lists solely in-frame clones and lacks some. The sample yields approximately 160,000 clones, about four fifths seen once. Source material: peripheral blood. The receptors come from a man aged 55 to 70 with active or convalescent COVID-19. Both conserved end residues are part of each CDR3. Fields, in order: D gene, clone size, V gene, CDR3 length, J gene, CDR3 protein. A D gene is named only where the DNA matches it firmly. Part of the rows lack a size; the others show once, few, many or a class for expanded clones.

>-|-|TRBV2|12|TRBJ2-5
CASSEALPAQYF
>TRBD1|-|TRBV7-9|14|TRBJ2-1
CATTGQATYNEQFF
>-|-|TRBV5-6|14|TRBJ1-2
CASSLERGNYGYTF
>-|-|TRBV24-1|17|TRBJ1-2
CATSDQNPDRTPGGYTF
>-|-|TRBV5-4|15|TRBJ1-2
CASSSGGTGRYGYTF
>TRBD1|many|TRBV28|13|TRBJ2-1
CASSETGGDEQFF
>TRBD1|few|TRBV7-9|14|TRBJ2-5
CASSRGQGAETQYF
>TRBD1|-|TRBV5-6|19|TRBJ1-5
CASSLVGGTAFWGNQPQHF
>TRBD1|few|TRBV5-1|15|TRBJ2-7
CASSLGQGATYEQYF
>-|-|TRBV6-1|16|TRBJ1-1
CASSEARAGRNTEAFF
>TRBD2|once|TRBV9|18|TRBJ2-3
CASSVGPSGGTSTDTQYF
>-|few|TRBV3-1/TRBV3-2|16|TRBJ2-2
CASSRTQTGNTGELFF
>TRBD2|once|TRBV3-1/TRBV3-2|17|TRBJ2-1
CASSQEVARTSSNEQFF
>-|-|TRBV5-6|15|TRBJ2-5
CASSLRTPIQETQYF
>TRBD2|few|TRBV7-2|14|TRBJ2-1
CASSFSSGDNEQFF
>TRBD2|once|TRBV10-2|14|TRBJ2-7
CASSRLAGRYEQYF
>-|-|TRBV21-1|14|TRBJ1-2
CASSKALRGNGYTF
>TRBD1|-|TRBV4-1|15|TRBJ1-4
CASSQGNRGPEKLFF
>-|-|TRBV9|15|TRBJ2-7
CASSVRGDSAYEQYF
>-|-|TRBV19|16|TRBJ1-2
CASSILRGPWDSGYTF
>TRBD2|few|TRBV6-5|14|TRBJ2-1
CASQTSGPYNEQFF
>TRBD2|-|TRBV11-2|17|TRBJ2-7
CASSSPQLAGFFYEQYF
>-|few|TRBV5-1|14|TRBJ1-6
CASSPMGLNSPLHF
>-|-|TRBV10-3|14|TRBJ1-1
CAISVNKADTEAFF
>TRBD2|-|TRBV4-2|16|TRBJ2-1
CASSQAGLAGVNEQFF
>-|-|TRBV11-2|17|TRBJ2-1
CASSPQGAGSPYNEQFF
>-|-|TRBV11-3|14|TRBJ2-1
CASSLGRRDNEQFF
>-|many|TRBV5-1|14|TRBJ1-2
CASSLGQVERGYTF
>-|-|TRBV2|11|TRBJ1-3
CASRRGNTIYF
>TRBD1|-|TRBV4-1|13|TRBJ1-6
CASSHYRDSQFHF
>-|-|TRBV11-2|12|TRBJ1-1
CASSPQASEAFF
>-|once|TRBV3-1/TRBV3-2|14|TRBJ1-1
CASSQGSLNTEAFF
>TRBD2|-|TRBV5-1|14|TRBJ2-5
CATKVAGGAETQYF